This T cell receptor (beta chain) was identified in a study of shared clonotypes between healthy human individuals. Several immunoSEQ 96-well plates shared each subset's DNA, each plate a replicate. TCRdb's copy holds only in-frame clones and misses some; the assay was immunoSEQ multiplex PCR. The data contain over 400,000 clones, about 96% of them singletons. Each donor was a Caucasian adult residing in Nashville, Tennessee. Negatively enriched CD4+ T cells were divided by CD45RA into naive and memory. Sequenced sample: naive CD4+ T cells sorted from blood. Subset: CD45RA+ positively selected. The source of this sequence is a woman aged 25 to 39 in good health.

CDR3 DNA sequence: TGTGCCAGCAGAGCACGGACAGTAAACTACGAGCAGTACTTC. Protein: CASRARTVNYEQYF. This chain connects TRBV2 to TRBJ2-7; perhaps TRBD1 as D (6 bases). In germline, CDR1 is SNHLY, CDR2 FYNNEI. Between the trimmed V and J ends, which lost 6 bases and 3 bases, there was a span of 15 bases. The CDR3 sequence is 14 residues long.